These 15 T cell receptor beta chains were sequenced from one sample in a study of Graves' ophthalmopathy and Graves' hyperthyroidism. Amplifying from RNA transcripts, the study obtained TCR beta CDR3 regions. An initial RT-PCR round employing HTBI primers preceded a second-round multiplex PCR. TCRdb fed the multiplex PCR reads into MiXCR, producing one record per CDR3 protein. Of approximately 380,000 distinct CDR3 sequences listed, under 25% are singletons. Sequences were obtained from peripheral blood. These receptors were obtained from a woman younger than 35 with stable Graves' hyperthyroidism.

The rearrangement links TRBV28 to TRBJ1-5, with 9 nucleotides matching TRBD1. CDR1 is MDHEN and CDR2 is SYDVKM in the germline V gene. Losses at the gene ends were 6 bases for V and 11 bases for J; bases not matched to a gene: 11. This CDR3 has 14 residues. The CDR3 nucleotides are TGTGCCAGCAGACCCGGGACAGGGTGGGCCGCCCAGCATTTT. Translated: CASRPGTGWAAQHF.

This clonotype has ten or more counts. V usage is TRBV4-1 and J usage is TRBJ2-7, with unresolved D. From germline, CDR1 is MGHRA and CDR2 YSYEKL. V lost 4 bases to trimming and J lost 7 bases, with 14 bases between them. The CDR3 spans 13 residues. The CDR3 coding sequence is TGCGCCAGCAGCCCCCCCTGGGTCCGGGAGCAGTACTTC. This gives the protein CASSPPWVREQYF.

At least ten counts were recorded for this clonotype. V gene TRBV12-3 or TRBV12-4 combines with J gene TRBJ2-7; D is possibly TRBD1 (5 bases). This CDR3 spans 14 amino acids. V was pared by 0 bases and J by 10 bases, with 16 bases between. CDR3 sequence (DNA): TGTGCCAGCAGTTTAGCGGTTGCAGGGCGGAACCAGTACTTC. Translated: CASSLAVAGRNQYF.

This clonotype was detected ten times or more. Written as DNA, the CDR3 is TGTGCCAGCTCACTTGGGGGACGGCCCTACGAGCAGTACTTC. Translation: CASSLGGRPYEQYF. V gene TRBV18 combines with J gene TRBJ2-7; perhaps D is TRBD1 or TRBD2 (5 bases each). The germline V gene encodes CDR1 KGHSH and CDR2 LQKENI. The CDR3 is 14 residues long. V shed 4 bases and J shed 2 bases, with 12 bases lying between them.

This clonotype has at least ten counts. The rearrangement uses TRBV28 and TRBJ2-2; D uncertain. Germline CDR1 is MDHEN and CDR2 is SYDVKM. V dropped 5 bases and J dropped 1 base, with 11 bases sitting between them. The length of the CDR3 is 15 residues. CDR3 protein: CASSRFGGNTGELFF. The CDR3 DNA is TGTGCCAGCAGTAGGTTTGGCGGGAACACCGGGGAGCTGTTTTTT.

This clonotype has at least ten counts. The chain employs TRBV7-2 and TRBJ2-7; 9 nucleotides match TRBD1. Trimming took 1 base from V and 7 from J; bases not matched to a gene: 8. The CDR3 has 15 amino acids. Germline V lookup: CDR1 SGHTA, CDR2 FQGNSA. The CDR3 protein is CASSLGAGTGKEQYF. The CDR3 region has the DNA TGTGCCAGCAGCTTAGGGGCCGGGACAGGGAAAGAGCAGTACTTC.

CDR3 DNA sequence: TGCAGTGCTAGACTGGGATCTCAAGAGACCCAGTACTTC. Protein product: CSARLGSQETQYF. The chain combines TRBV20-1 with TRBJ2-5; no firm D call. The CDR3 spans 13 residues. CDR1 DFQATT and CDR2 SNEGSKA come from the germline V gene (reference sequence). Trimming took 2 bases from V and 2 from J, leaving 9 bases between them.

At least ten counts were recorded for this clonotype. CDR3 sequence: CAWSRVYQETQYF. For the CDR3, the DNA is TGTGCCTGGAGTCGCGTGTACCAAGAGACCCAGTACTTC. The V gene is TRBV30, the J gene TRBJ2-5; D is uncertain. CDR3 size: 13 residues. V was shortened by 2 bases and J by 0 bases, with 7 bases between the two germline ends. Per germline, CDR1 GTSNPN and CDR2 SVGIG (reference sequence).

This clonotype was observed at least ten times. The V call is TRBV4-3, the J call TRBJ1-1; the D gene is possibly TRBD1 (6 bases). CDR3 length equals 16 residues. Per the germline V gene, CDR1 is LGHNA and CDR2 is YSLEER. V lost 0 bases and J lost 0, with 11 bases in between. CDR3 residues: CASSQDRGQLNTEAFF. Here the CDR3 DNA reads TGCGCCAGCAGCCAAGATCGGGGACAATTGAACACTGAAGCTTTCTTT.

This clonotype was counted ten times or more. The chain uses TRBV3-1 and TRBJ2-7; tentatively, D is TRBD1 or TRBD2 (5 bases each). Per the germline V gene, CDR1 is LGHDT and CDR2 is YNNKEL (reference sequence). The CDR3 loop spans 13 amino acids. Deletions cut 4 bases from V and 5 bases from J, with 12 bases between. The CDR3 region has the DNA TGTGCCAGCAGCCGACTTGGGGGACACGAGCAGTACTTC. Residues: CASSRLGGHEQYF.

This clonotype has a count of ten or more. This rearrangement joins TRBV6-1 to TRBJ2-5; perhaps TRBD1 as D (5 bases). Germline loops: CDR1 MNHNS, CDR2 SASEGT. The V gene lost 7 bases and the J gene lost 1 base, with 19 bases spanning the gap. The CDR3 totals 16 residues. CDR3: CASIKFSLRGQETQYF. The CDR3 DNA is TGTGCCAGCATCAAATTCAGTCTAAGGGGCCAAGAGACCCAGTACTTC.

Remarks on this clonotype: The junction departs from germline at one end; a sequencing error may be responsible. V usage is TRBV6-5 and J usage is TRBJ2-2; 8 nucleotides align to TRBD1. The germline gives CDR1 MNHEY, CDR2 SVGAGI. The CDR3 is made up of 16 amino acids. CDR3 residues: CASSSYRGVGLGDLFF. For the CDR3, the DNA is TGTGCCAGCAGTTCATACAGGGGGGTGGGACTCGGGGATCTGTTTTTT.

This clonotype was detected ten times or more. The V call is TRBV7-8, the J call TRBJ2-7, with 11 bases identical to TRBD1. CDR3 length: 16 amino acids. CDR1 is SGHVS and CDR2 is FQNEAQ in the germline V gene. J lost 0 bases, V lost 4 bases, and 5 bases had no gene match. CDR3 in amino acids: CASSSTGTGGSYEQYF. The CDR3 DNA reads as TGTGCCAGCAGCTCCACCGGGACAGGGGGCTCCTACGAGCAGTACTTC. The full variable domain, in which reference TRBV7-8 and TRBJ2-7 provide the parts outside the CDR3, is GAGVSQSPRYKVAKRGQDVALRCDPISGHVSLFWYQQALGQGPEFLTYFQNEAQLDKSGLPSDRFFAERPEGSVSTLKIQRTQQEDSAVYLCASSSTGTGGSYEQYFGPGTRLTVT.

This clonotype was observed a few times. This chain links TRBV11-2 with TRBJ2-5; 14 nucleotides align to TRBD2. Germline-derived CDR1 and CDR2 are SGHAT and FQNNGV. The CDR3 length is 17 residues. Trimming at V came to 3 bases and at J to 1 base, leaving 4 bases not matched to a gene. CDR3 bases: TGTGCCAGCAGCTTTGGACTAGCGGGGGGTAGCCAAGAGACCCAGTACTTC. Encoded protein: CASSFGLAGGSQETQYF.

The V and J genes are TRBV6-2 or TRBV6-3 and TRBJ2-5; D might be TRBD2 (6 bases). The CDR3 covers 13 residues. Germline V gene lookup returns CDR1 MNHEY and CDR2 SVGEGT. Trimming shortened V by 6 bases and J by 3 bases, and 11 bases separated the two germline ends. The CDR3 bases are TGTGCCAGCAGAGGGAGGAGCGAAGAGACCCAGTACTTC. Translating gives CASRGRSEETQYF.